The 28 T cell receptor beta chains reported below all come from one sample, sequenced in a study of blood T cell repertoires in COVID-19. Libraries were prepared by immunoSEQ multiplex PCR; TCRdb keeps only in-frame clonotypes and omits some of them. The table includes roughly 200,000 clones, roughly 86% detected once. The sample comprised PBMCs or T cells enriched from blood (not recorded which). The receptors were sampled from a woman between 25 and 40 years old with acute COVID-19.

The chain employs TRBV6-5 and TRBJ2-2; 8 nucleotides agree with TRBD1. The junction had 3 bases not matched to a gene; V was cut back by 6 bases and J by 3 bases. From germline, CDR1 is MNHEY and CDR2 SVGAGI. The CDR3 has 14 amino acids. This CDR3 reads CASSRQGYTGELFF. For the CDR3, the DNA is TGTGCCAGCAGCCGACAGGGGTACACCGGGGAGCTGTTTTTT.

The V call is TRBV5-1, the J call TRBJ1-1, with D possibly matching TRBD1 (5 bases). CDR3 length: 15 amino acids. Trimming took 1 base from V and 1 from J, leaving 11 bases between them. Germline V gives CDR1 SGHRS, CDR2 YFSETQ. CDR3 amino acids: CASSLNAGRNTEAFF. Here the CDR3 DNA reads TGCGCCAGCAGCTTGAATGCGGGGCGGAACACTGAAGCTTTCTTT.

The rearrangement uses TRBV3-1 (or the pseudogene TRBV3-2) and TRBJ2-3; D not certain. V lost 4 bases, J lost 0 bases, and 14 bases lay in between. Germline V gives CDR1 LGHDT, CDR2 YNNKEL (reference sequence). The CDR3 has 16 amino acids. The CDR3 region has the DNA TGTGCCAGCAGCCGAACCGTCAGTTCTAGCACAGATACGCAGTATTTT. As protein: CASSRTVSSSTDTQYF.

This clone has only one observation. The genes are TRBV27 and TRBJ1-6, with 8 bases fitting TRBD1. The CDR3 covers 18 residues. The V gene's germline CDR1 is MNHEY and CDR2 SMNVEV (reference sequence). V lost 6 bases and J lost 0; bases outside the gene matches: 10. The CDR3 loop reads CASRYGDRQSSYNSPLHF. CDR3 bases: TGTGCCAGCAGGTACGGGGACAGGCAAAGCTCCTATAATTCACCCCTCCACTTT.

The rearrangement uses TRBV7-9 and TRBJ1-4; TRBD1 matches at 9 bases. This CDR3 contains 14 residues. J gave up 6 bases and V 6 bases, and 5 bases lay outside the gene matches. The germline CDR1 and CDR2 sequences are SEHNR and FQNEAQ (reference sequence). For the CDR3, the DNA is TGTGCCAGCAGATCCGGACAGGGGTATGAAAAACTGTTTTTT. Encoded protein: CASRSGQGYEKLFF.

The CDR3 DNA reads as TGCGCCAGCAGCTCAGACAGGGGGATAGGTTATGAGCAGTTCTTC. Its protein is CASSSDRGIGYEQFF. This chain links TRBV5-1 with TRBJ2-1; 9 positions match TRBD1. Germline V gene lookup returns CDR1 SGHRS and CDR2 YFSETQ. V lost 3 bases to trimming and J lost 8 bases; unmatched junction nucleotides: 9. CDR3 size: 15 residues.

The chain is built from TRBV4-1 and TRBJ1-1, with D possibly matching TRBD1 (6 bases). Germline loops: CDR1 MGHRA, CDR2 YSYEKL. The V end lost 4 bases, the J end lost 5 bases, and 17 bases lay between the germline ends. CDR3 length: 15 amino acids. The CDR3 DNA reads TGCGCCAGCAGCCCCCCCCAGGGAACAGGGACTGAAGCTTTCTTT. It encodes CASSPPQGTGTEAFF.

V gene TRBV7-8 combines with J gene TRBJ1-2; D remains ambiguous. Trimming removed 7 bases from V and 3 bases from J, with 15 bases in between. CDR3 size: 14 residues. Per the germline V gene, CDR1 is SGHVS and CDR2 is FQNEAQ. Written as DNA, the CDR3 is TGTGCCAGCACCCTCAGTCGAGGGCACTATGGCTACACCTTC. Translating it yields CASTLSRGHYGYTF.

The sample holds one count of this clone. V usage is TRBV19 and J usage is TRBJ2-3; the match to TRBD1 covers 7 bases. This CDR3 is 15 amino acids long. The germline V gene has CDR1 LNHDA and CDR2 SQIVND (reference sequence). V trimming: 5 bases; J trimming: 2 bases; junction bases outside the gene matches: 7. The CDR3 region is CASSARQGLTDTQYF. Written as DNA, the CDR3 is TGTGCCAGTAGTGCCCGACAGGGCCTCACAGATACGCAGTATTTT.

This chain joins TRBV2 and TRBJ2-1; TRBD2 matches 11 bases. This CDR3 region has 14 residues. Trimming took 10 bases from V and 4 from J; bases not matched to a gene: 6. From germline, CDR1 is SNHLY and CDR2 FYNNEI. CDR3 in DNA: TGTGCCACCCAGTCTAGCGGGGGGTACAATGAGCAGTTCTTC. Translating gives CATQSSGGYNEQFF.

In DNA form, the CDR3 reads TGTGCCTGGAGAGGACAGCCCGGCCAGCCCCAGCATTTT. Translation: CAWRGQPGQPQHF. The V gene is TRBV30, the J gene TRBJ1-5; tentatively, D is TRBD1 (6 bases). Germline V gene data show CDR1 as GTSNPN and CDR2 as SVGIG (reference sequence). V shed 3 bases and J shed 7 bases, with 13 bases lying between them. The CDR3 runs to 13 residues.

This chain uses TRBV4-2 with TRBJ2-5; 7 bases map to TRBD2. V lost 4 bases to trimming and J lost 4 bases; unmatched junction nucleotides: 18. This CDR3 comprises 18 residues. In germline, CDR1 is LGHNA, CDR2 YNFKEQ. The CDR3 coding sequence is TGTGCCAGCAGCCCCCGTAGAAGGGGAAGCGGGGTAGGAGAGACCCAGTACTTC. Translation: CASSPRRRGSGVGETQYF.

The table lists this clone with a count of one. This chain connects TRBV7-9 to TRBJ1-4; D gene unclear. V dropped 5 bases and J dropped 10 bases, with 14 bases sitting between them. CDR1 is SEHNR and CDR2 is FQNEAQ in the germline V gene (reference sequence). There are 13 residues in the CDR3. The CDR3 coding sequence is TGTGCCAGCAGCCCCTTAGAATCAGGAAAACTGTTTTTT. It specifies CASSPLESGKLFF.

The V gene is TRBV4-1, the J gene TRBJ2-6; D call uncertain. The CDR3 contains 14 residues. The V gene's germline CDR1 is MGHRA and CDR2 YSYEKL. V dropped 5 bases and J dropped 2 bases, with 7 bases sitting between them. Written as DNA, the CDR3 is TGCGCCAGCAGCGGGCCCGCTGGGGCCAACGTCCTGACTTTC. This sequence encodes CASSGPAGANVLTF.

The CDR3 coding sequence is TGTGCCAGCAGCCGGGACAGAGGGGAAGCTTTCTTT. Its translation: CASSRDRGEAFF. The gene calls are TRBV28 and TRBJ1-1; 7 bases align to TRBD1. Trimming at V came to 6 bases and at J to 8 bases, leaving 6 bases not matched to a gene. Germline loops: CDR1 MDHEN, CDR2 SYDVKM. The length of the CDR3 is 12 residues.

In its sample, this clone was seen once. As DNA, the CDR3 is TGTGCCAGCAGCAAGCACGGGGGAGAGAATGAAAAACTGTTTTTT. Its protein product is CASSKHGGENEKLFF. This chain links TRBV9 with TRBJ1-4; a possible D gene is TRBD1 (5 bases). Germline-derived CDR1 and CDR2 are SGDLS and YYNGEE. V gave up 4 bases and J gave up 5 bases, with 15 bases separating them. The CDR3 covers 15 residues.

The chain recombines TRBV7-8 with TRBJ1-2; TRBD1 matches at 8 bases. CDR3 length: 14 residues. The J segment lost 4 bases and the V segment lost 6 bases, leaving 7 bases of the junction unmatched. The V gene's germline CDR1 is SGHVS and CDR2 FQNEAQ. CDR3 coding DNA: TGTGCCAGCAGACCGGGACAGGACAGCTATGGCTACACCTTC. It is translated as CASRPGQDSYGYTF.

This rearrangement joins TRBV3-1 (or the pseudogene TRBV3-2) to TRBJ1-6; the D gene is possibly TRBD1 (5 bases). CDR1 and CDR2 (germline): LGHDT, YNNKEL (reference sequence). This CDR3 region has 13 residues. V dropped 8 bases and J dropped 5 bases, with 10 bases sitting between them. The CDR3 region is CASGAGDNSPLHF. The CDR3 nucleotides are TGTGCCAGCGGGGCAGGCGATAATTCACCCCTCCACTTT.

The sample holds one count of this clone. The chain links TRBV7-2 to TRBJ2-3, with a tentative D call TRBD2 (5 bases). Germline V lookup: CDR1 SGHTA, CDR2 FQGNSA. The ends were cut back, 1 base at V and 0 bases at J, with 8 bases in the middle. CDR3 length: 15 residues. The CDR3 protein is CASSLVRGSTDTQYF. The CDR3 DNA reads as TGTGCCAGCAGCTTAGTACGGGGAAGCACAGATACGCAGTATTTT.

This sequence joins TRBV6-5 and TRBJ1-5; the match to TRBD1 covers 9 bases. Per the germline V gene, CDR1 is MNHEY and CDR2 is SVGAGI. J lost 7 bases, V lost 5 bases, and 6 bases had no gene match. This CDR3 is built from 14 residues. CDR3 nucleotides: TGTGCCAGCAGTCAACAGGGGGCGCGGCAGCCCCAGCATTTT. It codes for CASSQQGARQPQHF.

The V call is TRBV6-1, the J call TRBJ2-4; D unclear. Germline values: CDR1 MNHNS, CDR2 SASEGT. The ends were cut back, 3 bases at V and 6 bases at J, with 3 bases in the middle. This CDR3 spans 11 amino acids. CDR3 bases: TGTGCCAGCAGTGACATAAACATTCAGTACTTC. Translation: CASSDINIQYF.

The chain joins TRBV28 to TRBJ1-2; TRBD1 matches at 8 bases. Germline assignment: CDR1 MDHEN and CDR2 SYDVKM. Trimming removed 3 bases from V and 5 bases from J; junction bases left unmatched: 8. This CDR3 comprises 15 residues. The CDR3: CASSFGVGQGYGYTF. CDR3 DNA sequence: TGTGCCAGCAGTTTTGGAGTTGGACAGGGATATGGCTACACCTTC.

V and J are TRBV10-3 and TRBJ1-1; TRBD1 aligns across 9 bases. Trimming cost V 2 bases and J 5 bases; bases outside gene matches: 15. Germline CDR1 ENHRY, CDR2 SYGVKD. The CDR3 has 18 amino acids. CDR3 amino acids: CAISEDPLGQGLGTEAFF. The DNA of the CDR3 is TGTGCCATCAGTGAGGACCCCTTGGGACAGGGCTTGGGGACTGAAGCTTTCTTT.

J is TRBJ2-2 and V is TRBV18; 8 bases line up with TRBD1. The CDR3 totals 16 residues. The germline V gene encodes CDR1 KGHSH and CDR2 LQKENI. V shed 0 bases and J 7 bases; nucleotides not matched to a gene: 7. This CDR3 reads CASSPPGQGRDGELFF. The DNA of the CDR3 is TGTGCCAGCTCACCACCAGGACAGGGTCGGGACGGGGAGCTGTTTTTT.

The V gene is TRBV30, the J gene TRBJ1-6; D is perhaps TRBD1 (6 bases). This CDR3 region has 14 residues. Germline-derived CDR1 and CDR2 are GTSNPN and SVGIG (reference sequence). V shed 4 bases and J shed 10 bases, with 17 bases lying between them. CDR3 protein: CAWIQRGGSSPLHF. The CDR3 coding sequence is TGTGCCTGGATTCAACGGGGGGGCTCATCACCCCTCCACTTT.

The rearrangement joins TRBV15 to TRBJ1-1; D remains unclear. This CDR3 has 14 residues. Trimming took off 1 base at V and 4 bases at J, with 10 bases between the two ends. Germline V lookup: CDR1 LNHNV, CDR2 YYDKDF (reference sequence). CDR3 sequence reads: CATSRGGFGTEAFF. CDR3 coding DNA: TGTGCCACCAGCAGAGGAGGTTTCGGCACTGAAGCTTTCTTT.

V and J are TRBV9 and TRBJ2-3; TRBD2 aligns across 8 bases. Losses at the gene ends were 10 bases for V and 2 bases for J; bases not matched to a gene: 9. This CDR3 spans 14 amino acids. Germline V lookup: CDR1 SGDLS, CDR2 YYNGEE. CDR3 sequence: CASQSGLATDTQYF. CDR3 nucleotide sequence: TGTGCCTCCCAGTCCGGACTAGCCACAGATACGCAGTATTTT.

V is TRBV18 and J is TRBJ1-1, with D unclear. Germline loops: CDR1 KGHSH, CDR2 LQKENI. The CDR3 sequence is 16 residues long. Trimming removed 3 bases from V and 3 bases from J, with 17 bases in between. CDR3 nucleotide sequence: TGTGCCAGCTCACCCTTCTCGGTTGTGGTAGACACTGAAGCTTTCTTT. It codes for CASSPFSVVVDTEAFF.